One and the same sample provided the 20 T cell receptor beta chains below, sequenced in a study of radiation and T cells in renal cell carcinoma. The table came from immunoSEQ multiplex PCR; TCRdb's copy has only in-frame clones and leaves some out. The sample yields some 120,000 clones, approximately 75% seen once. The time point here: blood 2 weeks post-SBRT. Treatment here: 15 Gy SBRT to primary tumor, nephrectomy 4 weeks later. The sequenced sample was blood, obtained from a patient whose treatment included radiotherapy and nephrectomy. Receptors were obtained from a woman in her sixties with renal cell carcinoma.

The chain links TRBV7-9 to TRBJ1-1; D is undetermined. Trimming stripped 6 bases from V and 4 bases from J, with 12 bases between. The CDR3 is 13 amino acids. The germline V gene encodes CDR1 SEHNR and CDR2 FQNEAQ (reference sequence). CDR3 residues: CASSQSRGTEAFF. As DNA, the CDR3 is TGTGCCAGCAGTCAGTCCCGGGGCACTGAAGCTTTCTTT.

V gene TRBV7-9 combines with J gene TRBJ1-2; 7 bases are a match to TRBD1. CDR3 size: 15 residues. In germline, CDR1 is SEHNR, CDR2 FQNEAQ (reference sequence). Losses at the gene ends were 7 bases for V and 4 bases for J; bases not matched to a gene: 12. CDR3 coding DNA: TGTGCCAGCAACCAGGGGAGGGGGCCTAGCTATGGCTACACCTTC. As protein: CASNQGRGPSYGYTF.

The V call is TRBV2, the J call TRBJ2-1, with D unresolved. The CDR3 consists of 14 residues. CDR1 and CDR2 from the germline V gene are SNHLY and FYNNEI. The germline V and J ends were trimmed by 8 bases and 2 bases, with 13 bases remaining between them. CDR3 amino acids: CASQPGGPYNEQFF. The CDR3 nucleotides are TGTGCCAGCCAGCCGGGCGGCCCCTACAATGAGCAGTTCTTC.

This clone appeared a few times. The V gene is TRBV30, the J gene TRBJ1-1, with 8 bases fitting TRBD1. The CDR3 contains 13 residues. Trimming at V came to 1 base and at J to 5 bases, leaving 3 bases not matched to a gene. Germline assignment: CDR1 GTSNPN and CDR2 SVGIG (reference sequence). The CDR3: CAWSATGGTEAFF. CDR3 bases: TGTGCCTGGAGTGCCACAGGGGGGACTGAAGCTTTCTTT.

This clone was recorded only once. V gene TRBV19 combines with J gene TRBJ1-5, with no clear D. Between the trimmed V and J ends, which lost 7 bases and 7 bases, there was a span of 17 bases. CDR3 length equals 14 residues. Germline V gene data show CDR1 as LNHDA and CDR2 as SQIVND (reference sequence). Here the CDR3 DNA reads TGTGCCAGTAACACCCCGGGTAATTGGCAGCCCCAGCATTTT. Its protein product is CASNTPGNWQPQHF. Using reference TRBV19 and TRBJ1-5 for the parts outside the CDR3, the full variable domain is DGGITQSPKYLFRKEGQNVTLSCEQNLNHDAMYWYRQDPGQGLRLIYYSQIVNDFQKGDIAEGYSVSREKKESFPLTVTSAQKNPTAFYLCASNTPGNWQPQHFGDGTRLSIL.

The V and J genes are TRBV5-1 and TRBJ2-1, with TRBD2 matching over 9 bases. Trimming cost V 4 bases and J 7 bases; bases outside gene matches: 9. Looked up from germline, CDR1 is SGHRS and CDR2 is YFSETQ. The CDR3 sequence is 15 residues long. CDR3 coding DNA: TGCGCCAGCAGCGCCGGGACTAGCCCCAATAATGAGCAGTTCTTC. Its protein product is CASSAGTSPNNEQFF. Looking up the rest from reference TRBV5-1 and TRBJ2-1 gives the full variable domain: KAGVTQTPRYLIKTRGQQVTLSCSPISGHRSVSWYQQTPGQGLQFLFEYFSETQRNKGNFPGRFSGRQFSNSRSEMNVSTLELGDSALYLCASSAGTSPNNEQFFGPGTRLTVL.

This chain uses TRBV9 with TRBJ2-1; D is unresolved. Trimming left V 2 bases short and J 7 bases short, with 13 bases between. Germline values: CDR1 SGDLS, CDR2 YYNGEE. CDR3 size: 14 residues. CDR3 in amino acids: CASSVSLNSNEQFF. The CDR3 bases are TGTGCCAGCAGCGTGAGCTTAAATTCGAATGAGCAGTTCTTC.

The chain couples TRBV5-1 to TRBJ2-2; D remains ambiguous. Germline CDR1 reads SGHRS; CDR2 reads YFSETQ. This CDR3 spans 13 amino acids. With 5 bases removed from V and 1 base from J, the gap between germline ends came to 6 bases. This CDR3 is CASSGRNTGELFF. The CDR3 DNA is TGCGCCAGCAGTGGCAGGAACACCGGGGAGCTGTTTTTT.

This chain uses TRBV10-3 with TRBJ2-6; no clear D. This CDR3 region has 15 residues. From germline, CDR1 is ENHRY and CDR2 SYGVKD. V was shortened by 6 bases and J by 0 bases, with 9 bases between the two germline ends. Here the CDR3 DNA reads TGTGCCATCAGCCGGACGGGCTCTGGGGCCAACGTCCTGACTTTC. It yields the protein CAISRTGSGANVLTF.

The DNA of the CDR3 is TGTGCCTGTAAGTTTACAGGGGCCGGCGAGCAGTACTTC. Protein sequence: CACKFTGAGEQYF. The rearrangement uses TRBV30 and TRBJ2-7, with 7 bases lining up with TRBD1. Germline CDR1 and CDR2: GTSNPN and SVGIG (reference sequence). The CDR3 is 13 amino acids. J lost 6 bases, V lost 6 bases, and 11 bases had no gene match. The full variable domain, its missing parts supplied by reference TRBV30 and TRBJ2-7, is SQTIHQWPATLVQPVGSPLSLECTVEGTSNPNLYWYRQAAGRGLQLLFYSVGIGQISSEVPQNLSASRPQDRQFILSSKKLLLSDSGFYLCACKFTGAGEQYFGPGTRLTVT.

The chain couples TRBV7-2 to TRBJ2-7; maybe TRBD2 (5 bases). The CDR3 length is 14 residues. Looked up from germline, CDR1 is SGHTA and CDR2 is FQGNSA. Trimming removed 5 bases at V and 4 bases at J, with 15 bases between. The CDR3 region is CASSLGELGYEQYF. For the CDR3, the DNA is TGTGCCAGCAGCCTGGGAGAGCTTGGTTACGAGCAGTACTTC.

This chain links TRBV19 with TRBJ1-5; D possibly corresponds to TRBD1 (6 bases). The CDR3 extends over 15 amino acids. Trimming left V 8 bases short and J 2 bases short, with 16 bases between. Germline CDR1 LNHDA, CDR2 SQIVND (reference sequence). The CDR3 nucleotides read TGTGCCAGTTCAGATCCGAGGGGGGGCAATCAGCCCCAGCATTTT. It specifies CASSDPRGGNQPQHF.

This chain joins TRBV18 and TRBJ2-7, with D uncertain. Trimming took off 6 bases at V and 2 bases at J, with 11 bases between the two ends. CDR1 is KGHSH, CDR2 LQKENI, per germline. This CDR3 region has 13 residues. CDR3 loop: CASSLWQTYEQYF. CDR3 bases: TGTGCCAGCTCTCTCTGGCAAACCTACGAGCAGTACTTC.

This chain uses TRBV7-2 with TRBJ2-2; TRBD2 matches at 8 bases. Looked up from germline, CDR1 is SGHTA and CDR2 is FQGNSA. The CDR3 is 17 residues long. Trimming cost V 1 base and J 4 bases; bases outside gene matches: 8. The CDR3 here is CASSLGGGRPSTGELFF. The CDR3 DNA follows: TGTGCCAGCAGCTTAGGGGGCGGGAGGCCGAGCACCGGGGAGCTGTTTTTT.

The CDR3 DNA reads as TGTGCCAGCAGTTGGGACAGGGGGCATGGCTACACCTTC. This codes for CASSWDRGHGYTF. V usage is TRBV28 and J usage is TRBJ1-2; 12 nucleotides line up with TRBD1. The CDR3 has 13 amino acids. Germline V lookup: CDR1 MDHEN, CDR2 SYDVKM. The trim removed 4 bases at V and 6 bases at J, leaving 0 bases unmatched.

V is TRBV4-1 and J is TRBJ2-7; D gene ambiguous. The V end lost 2 bases, the J end lost 0 bases, and 11 bases lay between the germline ends. Per the germline V gene, CDR1 is MGHRA and CDR2 is YSYEKL. The CDR3 spans 15 residues. The CDR3 sequence is CASSQLQDLSYEQYF. CDR3 coding DNA: TGCGCCAGCAGCCAACTCCAGGATCTCTCCTACGAGCAGTACTTC.

As to this clone: This likely comes from a read error, as the CDR3 has no conserved phenylalanine or tryptophan at its end. No DNA is shown, since the ends of the CDR3 on it are uncertain; the CDR3 is the one TCRdb lists. This sequence joins TRBV6-1 and TRBJ1-1. Per the germline V gene, CDR1 is MNHNS and CDR2 is SASEGT. The CDR3 length equals 11 residues, ends included. CDR3 loop: CASIFGGSGIV.

V and J are TRBV27 and TRBJ1-3, with D unclear. Germline loops: CDR1 MNHEY, CDR2 SMNVEV (reference sequence). With 3 bases removed from V and 0 bases from J, the gap between germline ends came to 3 bases. The CDR3 sequence is 13 residues long. The CDR3 nucleotides read TGTGCCAGCAGTTTTGACTCTGGAAACACCATATATTTT. It is translated as CASSFDSGNTIYF.

This clone has only one observation. J is TRBJ1-2 and V is TRBV5-1, with 7 bases identical to TRBD1. V lost 3 bases to trimming and J lost 5 bases; unmatched junction nucleotides: 13. The CDR3 extends over 16 amino acids. Germline V lookup: CDR1 SGHRS, CDR2 YFSETQ. The CDR3 DNA sequence: TGCGCCAGCAGCTCTAGTGGACAGGAGAGGGGGTATGGCTACACCTTC. It yields the protein CASSSSGQERGYGYTF.

The chain joins TRBV2 to TRBJ2-7; D not certain. V was cut by 6 bases and J by 1 base, with 10 bases left in between. Germline CDR1 reads SNHLY; CDR2 reads FYNNEI. This CDR3 comprises 13 residues. The CDR3 loop reads CASRIDGSYEQYF. In DNA form, the CDR3 reads TGTGCCAGCAGGATTGACGGGTCCTACGAGCAGTACTTC.